This TCR beta chain derives from a study of blood T cell repertoires in COVID-19. Study context: Sites in the United States, Italy and Spain provided acute and convalescent COVID-19 samples. PBMCs, B-cell-depleted T cells, or T cells provided the cDNA or gDNA that made up the material.

Methods used by the authors: Reference gene primer amplification gave nucleated cell count estimates. The data were produced by immunoSEQ multiplex PCR, yet TCRdb's version contains in-frame clones alone and is incomplete. V and J calls plus clone size are reproduced from that table; the DNA served to infer D and trimming. The sample yields around 42,000 clones, roughly three quarters seen once. Trimming cost V 1 base and J 4 bases, with 8 bases left between them. The CDR3 length is 14 residues. Germline V lookup: CDR1 MDHEN, CDR2 SYDVKM. The specimen sequenced was peripheral blood. This TCR derives from a woman aged 80 or over with acute or convalescent COVID-19. The chain couples TRBV28 to TRBJ1-5; D uncertain. DNA of the CDR3: TGTGCCAGCAGTTTATCCAGGAAAAATCAGCCCCAGCATTTT. Protein: CASSLSRKNQPQHF.